This TCR beta chain is from a study of cytomegalovirus exposure and HLA in healthy donors. Study at large: Tens of millions of unique TCRs from HLA-typed donors were held in an early release of data.

In the PCR, 60 Vbeta and 13 Jbeta primers were used. Profiled with immunoSEQ multiplex PCR; TCRdb holds only in-frame clones, not every one. The sample carries 140,000 to 150,000 clones, approximately 79% recorded once. Study-level findings and limits: Within the data, a cluster of highly shared sequence variants was likely a sequencing artifact. In a later analysis, an Asian-associated ancestry cluster reportedly showed fewer N-insertions than the roughly 710-donor mean. Accounts indicate the classifier identified cytomegalovirus status with strong specificity and sensitivity.

The V gene's germline CDR1 is SGHTA and CDR2 FQGTGA. This CDR3 is built from 17 residues. The V end lost 4 bases, the J end lost 1 base, and 19 bases lay between the germline ends. A word on this clone: Its antigen is still unknown.

The receptor comes from a woman in her thirties in good health and CMV-seronegative. The chain joins TRBV7-3 to TRBJ1-1; D unresolved. Specimen: PBMCs. The CDR3 region has the DNA TGTGCCAGCAGCTCACAAACTACCCGGCTGGGGAACACTGAAGCTTTCTTT. This translates into CASSSQTTRLGNTEAFF. Full variable domain (outside the CDR3, taken from reference TRBV7-3 and TRBJ1-1): GAGVSQTPSNKVTEKGKYVELRCDPISGHTALYWYRQSLGQGPEFLIYFQGTGAADDSGLPNDRFFAVRPEGSVSTLKIQRTERGDSAVYLCASSSQTTRLGNTEAFFGQGTRLTVV.